The 5 T cell receptor beta chains below come from one sample, sequenced in a study of response to subunit inactivated influenza vaccine. TCRdb re-derived calls from the RT-PCR reads in MiXCR, one entry per CDR3 protein. The table has about 520,000 distinct CDR3 sequences, 25% seen once. Sequenced material: CD4+ T cells sorted from PBMCs, taken approximately 5 days after vaccination. The receptors derive from a man in his fifties or sixties who received an inactivated influenza vaccine.

In regard to this clonotype: Its ends do not fully match the called genes, so a read error is possible. The rearrangement joins TRBV10-3 to TRBJ2-5; TRBD1 might be the D (5 bases). This CDR3 has 15 amino acids. CDR1 is ENHRY and CDR2 is SYGVKD in the germline V gene. CDR3 loop: CAITEQTPPQGTQYF. The DNA for the CDR3 is TGTGCCATCACTGAGCAGACTCCACCCCAGGGGACCCAGTACTTC.

In this sample, this clonotype turned up a few times. This sequence joins TRBV2 and TRBJ2-7; D uncertain. Trimming pared 7 bases from V and 4 bases from J, leaving 11 bases between. Looked up from germline, CDR1 is SNHLY and CDR2 is FYNNEI. The CDR3 totals 12 residues. CDR3 loop: CASTPGVYEQYF. The DNA for the CDR3 is TGTGCCAGCACCCCAGGAGTATACGAGCAGTACTTC.

The chain combines TRBV30 with TRBJ1-1; a possible D gene is TRBD1 (5 bases). Trimming removed 0 bases from V and 5 bases from J, with 13 bases in between. Germline values: CDR1 GTSNPN, CDR2 SVGIG (reference sequence). This CDR3 has 14 amino acids. CDR3 region: CAWSVLGAETEAFF. CDR3 in DNA: TGTGCCTGGAGTGTACTAGGGGCGGAAACTGAAGCTTTCTTT.

This clonotype showed up just a few times. The chain carries TRBV29-1 and TRBJ2-5, with TRBD2 matching over 9 bases. CDR1 and CDR2 from the germline V gene are SQVTM and ANQGSEA. This CDR3 has 13 amino acids. The ends lost 0 bases at V and 4 bases at J; junction bases unmatched: 0. CDR3 nucleotides: TGCAGCGTTGAAGAACTAGCGGGAGAGACCCAGTACTTC. It translates to CSVEELAGETQYF. Drawing the rest from reference TRBV29-1 and TRBJ2-5, the complete variable domain is SAVISQKPSRDICQRGTSLTIQCQVDSQVTMMFWYRQQPGQSLTLIATANQGSEATYESGFVIDKFPISRPNLTFSTLTVSNMSPEDSSIYLCSVEELAGETQYFGPGTRLLVL.

This clonotype was seen a single time. CDR3 bases: TGTGCCAGCAGACTACAGGGCGGACGAATGGACGAGCAGTACTTC. Protein product: CASRLQGGRMDEQYF. The V and J genes are TRBV6-1 and TRBJ2-7; possibly TRBD1 for D (6 bases). The germline gives CDR1 MNHNS, CDR2 SASEGT. The CDR3 sequence is 15 residues long. V lost 6 bases to trimming and J lost 5 bases, with 20 bases between them.